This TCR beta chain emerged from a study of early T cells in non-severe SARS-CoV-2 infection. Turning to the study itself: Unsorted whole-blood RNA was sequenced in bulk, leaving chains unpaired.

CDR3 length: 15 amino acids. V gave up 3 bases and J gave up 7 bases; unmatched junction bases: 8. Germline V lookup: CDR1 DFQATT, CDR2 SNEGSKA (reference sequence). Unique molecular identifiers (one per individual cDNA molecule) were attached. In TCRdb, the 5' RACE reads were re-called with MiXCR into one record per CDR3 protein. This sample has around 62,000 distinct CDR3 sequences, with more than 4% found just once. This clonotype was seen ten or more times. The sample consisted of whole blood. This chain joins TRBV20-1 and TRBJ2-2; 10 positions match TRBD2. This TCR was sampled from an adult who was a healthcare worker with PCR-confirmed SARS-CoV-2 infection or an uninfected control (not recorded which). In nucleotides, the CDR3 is TGCAGTGCTAGGGCTAGCGGGGGAAAGGACGGGGAGCTGTTTTTT. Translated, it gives CSARASGGKDGELFF.